This passage covers 3 T cell receptor beta chains from one sample sequenced in a study of shared clonotypes between healthy human individuals. Method: immunoSEQ multiplex PCR; TCRdb's copy keeps in-frame clones and lacks some. The sample has about 2.5 million clones; roughly 92% are singletons. Input material: naive CD4+ T cells from PBMCs. Subset indicated: CD45RA+ positively selected. These receptors were taken from a man aged 18 to 29 in good health. Some clones in this sample may be carry-over from other donors' samples.

This CDR3 is CASSQGEGTYEQYF. The CDR3 bases are TGTGCCAGCTCACAGGGGGAAGGGACCTACGAGCAGTACTTC. This chain joins TRBV18 and TRBJ2-7, with D perhaps matching TRBD1 (6 bases). The V gene's germline CDR1 is KGHSH and CDR2 LQKENI. The CDR3 spans 14 residues. The ends were cut back, 4 bases at V and 2 bases at J, with 12 bases in the middle. Full variable domain (missing parts from reference TRBV18 and TRBJ2-7): NAGVMQNPRHLVRRRGQEARLRCSPMKGHSHVYWYRQLPEEGLKFMVYLQKENIIDESGMPKERFSAEFPKEGPSILRIQQVVRGDSAAYFCASSQGEGTYEQYFGPGTRLTVT.

This chain connects TRBV7-3 to TRBJ2-6; D gene ambiguous. The CDR3 is 13 residues long. CDR1 and CDR2 from the germline V gene are SGHTA and FQGTGA. The ends were cut back, 6 bases at V and 4 bases at J, with 7 bases in the middle. The CDR3 coding sequence is TGTGCCAGCAGTTCGGACGGGGCCAACGTCCTGACTTTC. As protein: CASSSDGANVLTF.

This clone was seen just once. The chain recombines TRBV5-6 with TRBJ1-1; D gene ambiguous. With 2 bases removed from V and 4 bases from J, the gap between germline ends came to 15 bases. The CDR3 length is 15 residues. Germline V lookup: CDR1 SGHDT, CDR2 YYEEEE. CDR3 loop: CASSFGHFSGTEAFF. In DNA form, the CDR3 reads TGTGCCAGCAGCTTTGGGCACTTCTCGGGCACTGAAGCTTTCTTT. Combining the CDR3 with reference TRBV5-6 and TRBJ1-1 gives the whole variable domain DAGVTQSPTHLIKTRGQQVTLRCSPKSGHDTVSWYQQALGQGPQFIFQYYEEEERQRGNFPDRFSGHQFPNYSSELNVNALLLGDSALYLCASSFGHFSGTEAFFGQGTRLTVV.